This T cell receptor (beta chain) was found in a study of blood T cell repertoires in COVID-19. TCRdb's table, derived via immunoSEQ multiplex PCR, lists solely in-frame clones and lacks some. The repertoire holds approximately 120,000 clones, around 83% seen once, with about 11% in the top ten. This CDR3 has 14 residues. V was pared by 3 bases and J by 6 bases, with 14 bases between. From germline, CDR1 is DFQATT and CDR2 SNEGSKA (reference sequence). This sequence was found in a man between 60 and 75 years old with acute or convalescent COVID-19. J is TRBJ2-2 and V is TRBV20-1, with D perhaps TRBD2 (7 bases). Sequenced sample: peripheral blood. CDR3: CSASRAGAPGELFF. CDR3 nucleotides: TGCAGTGCTAGTCGGGCGGGGGCCCCCGGGGAGCTGTTTTTT.